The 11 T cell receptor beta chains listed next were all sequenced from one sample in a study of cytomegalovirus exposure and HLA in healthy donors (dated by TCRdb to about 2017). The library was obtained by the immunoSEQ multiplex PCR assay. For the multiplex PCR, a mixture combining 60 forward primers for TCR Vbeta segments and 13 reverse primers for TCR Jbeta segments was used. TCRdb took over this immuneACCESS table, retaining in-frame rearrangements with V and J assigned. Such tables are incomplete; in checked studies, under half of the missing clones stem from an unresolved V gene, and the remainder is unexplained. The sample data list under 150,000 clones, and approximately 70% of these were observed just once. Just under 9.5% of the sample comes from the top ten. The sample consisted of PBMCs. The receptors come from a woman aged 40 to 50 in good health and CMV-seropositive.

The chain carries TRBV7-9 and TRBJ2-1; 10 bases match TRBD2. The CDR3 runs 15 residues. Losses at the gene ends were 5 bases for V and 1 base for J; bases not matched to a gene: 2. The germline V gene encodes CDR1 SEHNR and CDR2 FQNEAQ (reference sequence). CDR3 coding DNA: TGTGCCAGCAGCGTTAGCGGGGGGTCCTACAATGAGCAGTTCTTC. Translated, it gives CASSVSGGSYNEQFF.

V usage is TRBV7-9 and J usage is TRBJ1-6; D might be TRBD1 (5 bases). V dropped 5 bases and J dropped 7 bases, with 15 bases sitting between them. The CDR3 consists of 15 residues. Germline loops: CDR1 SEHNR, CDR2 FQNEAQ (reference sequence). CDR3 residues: CASSNWGGKNSPLHF. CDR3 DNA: TGTGCCAGCAGCAACTGGGGCGGAAAAAATTCACCCCTCCACTTT.

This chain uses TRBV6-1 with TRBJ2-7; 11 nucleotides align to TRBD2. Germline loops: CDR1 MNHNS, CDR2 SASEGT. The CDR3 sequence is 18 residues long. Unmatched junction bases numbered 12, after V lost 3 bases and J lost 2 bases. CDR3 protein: CASSDVLAGDRGPYEQYF. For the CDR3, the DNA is TGTGCCAGCAGTGATGTACTAGCGGGAGATCGGGGGCCCTACGAGCAGTACTTC.

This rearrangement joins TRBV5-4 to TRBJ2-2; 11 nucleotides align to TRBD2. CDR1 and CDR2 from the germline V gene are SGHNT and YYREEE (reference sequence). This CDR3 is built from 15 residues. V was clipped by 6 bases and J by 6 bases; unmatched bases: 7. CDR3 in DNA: TGTGCCAGCACACCGGGACTAGCGGTTCCCGGGGAGCTGTTTTTT. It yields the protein CASTPGLAVPGELFF.

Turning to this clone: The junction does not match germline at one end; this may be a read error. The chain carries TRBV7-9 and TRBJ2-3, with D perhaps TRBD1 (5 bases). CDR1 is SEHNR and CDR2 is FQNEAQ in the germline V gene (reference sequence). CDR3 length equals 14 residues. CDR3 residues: CSSSLVNRPDTQYF. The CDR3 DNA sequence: TGTTCCAGCAGCTTAGTGAACAGGCCAGATACGCAGTATTTT.

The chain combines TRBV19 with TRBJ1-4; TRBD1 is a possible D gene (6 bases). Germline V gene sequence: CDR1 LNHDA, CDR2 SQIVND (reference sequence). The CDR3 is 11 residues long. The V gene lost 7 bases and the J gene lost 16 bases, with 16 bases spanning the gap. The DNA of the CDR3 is TGTGCCAGTACCCGGAACAGGGTCCCGTTTTTT. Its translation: CASTRNRVPFF.

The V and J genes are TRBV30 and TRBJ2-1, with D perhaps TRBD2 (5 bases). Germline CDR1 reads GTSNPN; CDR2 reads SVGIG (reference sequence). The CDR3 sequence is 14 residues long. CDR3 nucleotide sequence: TGTGCAACCCGTCTCTTCGGGACCTACAATGAGCAGTTCTTC. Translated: CATRLFGTYNEQFF. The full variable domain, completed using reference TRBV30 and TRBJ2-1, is SQTIHQWPATLVQPVGSPLSLECTVEGTSNPNLYWYRQAAGRGLQLLFYSVGIGQISSEVPQNLSASRPQDRQFILSSKKLLLSDSGFYLCATRLFGTYNEQFFGPGTRLTVL.

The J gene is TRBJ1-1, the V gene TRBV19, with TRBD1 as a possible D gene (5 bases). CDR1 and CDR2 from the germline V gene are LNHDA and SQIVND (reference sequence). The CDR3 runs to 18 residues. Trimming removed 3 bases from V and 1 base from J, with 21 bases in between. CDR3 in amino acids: CASSIGGSGEPGNTEAFF. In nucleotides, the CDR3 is TGTGCCAGTAGTATTGGGGGGAGTGGGGAGCCCGGGAACACTGAAGCTTTCTTT.

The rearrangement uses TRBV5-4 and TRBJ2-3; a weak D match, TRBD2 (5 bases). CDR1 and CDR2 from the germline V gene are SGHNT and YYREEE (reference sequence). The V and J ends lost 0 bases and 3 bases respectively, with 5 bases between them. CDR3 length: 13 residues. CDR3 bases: TGTGCCAGCAGCTTGGGGAGGACAGATACGCAGTATTTT. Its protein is CASSLGRTDTQYF.

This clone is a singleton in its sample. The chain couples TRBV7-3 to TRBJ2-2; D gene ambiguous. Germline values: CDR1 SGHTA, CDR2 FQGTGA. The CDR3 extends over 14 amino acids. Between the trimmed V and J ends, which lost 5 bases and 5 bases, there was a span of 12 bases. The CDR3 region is CASSPNYLTGELFF. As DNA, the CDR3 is TGTGCCAGCAGCCCTAATTATTTAACCGGGGAGCTGTTTTTT. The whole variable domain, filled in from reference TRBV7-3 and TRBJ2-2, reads GAGVSQTPSNKVTEKGKYVELRCDPISGHTALYWYRQSLGQGPEFLIYFQGTGAADDSGLPNDRFFAVRPEGSVSTLKIQRTERGDSAVYLCASSPNYLTGELFFGEGSRLTVL.

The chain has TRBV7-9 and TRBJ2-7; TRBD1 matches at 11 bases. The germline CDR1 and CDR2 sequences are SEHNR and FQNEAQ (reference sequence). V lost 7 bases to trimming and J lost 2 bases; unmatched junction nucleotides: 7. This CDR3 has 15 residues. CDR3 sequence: CASTHGTGGPYEQYF. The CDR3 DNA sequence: TGTGCCAGCACCCATGGGACAGGGGGACCCTACGAGCAGTACTTC.